The clone carrying this T cell receptor beta chain was detected only a few times. The antigen remains undetermined. 5'-RACE, quantitative and with molecular barcodes, yielded the TCR beta libraries. TCRdb re-called the 5' RACE reads through MiXCR, storing one row per CDR3 protein. In the table there are 650,000 to 800,000 distinct CDR3 sequences, 19% of which are singletons. This sample is part of a study of CD8 T cells in ankylosing spondylitis. Study-wide results and limits: Made up of about eight highly homologous variants, a TCR beta motif appeared characteristic of ankylosing spondylitis blood.

This clonotype originated in a male donor with ankylosing spondylitis. Sequencing was performed on blood, either unsorted or a sorted T cell fraction (not recorded which).

The CDR3 DNA sequence: TGTGCCAGCAGCTTCCCTGGATCAGATACGCAGTATTTT. Translated, it gives CASSFPGSDTQYF. The genes are TRBV7-2 and TRBJ2-3; D remains ambiguous. CDR1 and CDR2 (germline): SGHTA, FQGNSA. V was cut by 3 bases and J by 4 bases, with 8 bases left in between. CDR3 size: 13 residues.